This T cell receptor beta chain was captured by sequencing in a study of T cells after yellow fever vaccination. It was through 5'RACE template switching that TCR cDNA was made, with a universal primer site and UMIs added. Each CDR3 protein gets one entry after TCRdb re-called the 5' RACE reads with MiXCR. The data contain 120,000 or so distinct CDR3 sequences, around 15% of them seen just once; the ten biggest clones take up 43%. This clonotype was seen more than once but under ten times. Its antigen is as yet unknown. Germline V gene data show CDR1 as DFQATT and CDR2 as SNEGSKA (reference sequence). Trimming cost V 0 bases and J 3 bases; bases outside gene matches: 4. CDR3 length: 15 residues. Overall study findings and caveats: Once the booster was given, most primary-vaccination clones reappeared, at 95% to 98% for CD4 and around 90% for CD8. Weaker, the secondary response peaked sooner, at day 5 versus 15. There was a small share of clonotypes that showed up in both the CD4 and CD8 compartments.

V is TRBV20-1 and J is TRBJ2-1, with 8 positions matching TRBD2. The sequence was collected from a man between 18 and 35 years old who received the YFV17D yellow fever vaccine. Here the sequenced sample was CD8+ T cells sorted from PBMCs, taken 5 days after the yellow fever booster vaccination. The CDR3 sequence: CSARDLSGDYNEQFF. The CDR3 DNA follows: TGCAGTGCTAGAGATCTTAGCGGGGACTACAATGAGCAGTTCTTC.